This record looks at one T cell receptor beta chain sequence and its context. Antigen specificity is unknown. Primed by a sample-barcoded 5' primer and a J-beta primer mix, a second PCR proceeded for 7 to 11 cycles. Sequencing yielded, for each sample, at least 3 million paired-end reads carrying CDR3. Via MiXCR, TCRdb re-called the 5' RACE reads, giving one row per CDR3 protein. The sample has about 1.7 million distinct CDR3 sequences, 28% seen once; the top ten hold 7.7%. This specimen belongs to a study of blood T cells in healthy people across ages. Study-wide findings and caveats: There was no known CMV status for donors, so expanded clonotype changes were possibly confounded. A greater number of naive CD4+ cells and higher diversity distinguished long-lived donors from aged donors.

The donors, healthy Caucasians from Russia, were aged 6 to 90. The germline V gene encodes CDR1 SGHVS and CDR2 FNYEAQ. There are 14 residues in the CDR3. V dropped 5 bases and J dropped 4 bases, with 13 bases sitting between them. The receptor comes from a woman aged 25 to 39 in good health. Sample: blood. The V call is TRBV7-6, the J call TRBJ2-3, with D possibly matching TRBD2 (6 bases). The CDR3 DNA is TGTGCCAGCAGCATAACCCGGGGGTCAGATACGCAGTATTTT. Translation: CASSITRGSDTQYF.